Listed below are T cell receptor beta chains from one sample, sequenced in a study of T cell changes during pregnancy in multiple sclerosis. TCRdb's copy holds only in-frame clones and misses some; the assay was immunoSEQ multiplex PCR. The sample has tens of thousands of clones, roughly 92% seen once. This sample comprised CD4+ T cells from peripheral blood mononuclear cells, obtained in the third trimester of pregnancy. The receptors come from a female donor with multiple sclerosis, enrolled in a pregnancy study. Each CDR3 is given with its conserved first and last residue. Fields, in order: D gene, V gene, J gene, clone size, CDR3 protein, CDR3 DNA. A D gene is named only where the DNA matches it firmly. Part of the rows lack a size; the others show once, few, many or a class for expanded clones.

TRBD2	TRBV6-1	TRBJ2-5	.	CASSELAGGVRETQYF	TGTGCCAGCAGTGAACTAGCGGGAGGGGTTCGGGAGACCCAGTACTTC
.	TRBV11-2	TRBJ1-2	.	CASSPFRSHGYTF	TGTGCCAGCAGCCCCTTTCGGAGTCATGGCTACACCTTC
TRBD1	TRBV11-2	TRBJ2-2	.	CASSFPRGRVGELFF	TGTGCCAGCAGCTTCCCGAGGGGGCGCGTCGGGGAGCTGTTTTTT
.	TRBV2	TRBJ2-2	.	CASSEAGLPTGELFF	TGTGCCAGCAGTGAAGCGGGACTCCCCACCGGGGAGCTGTTTTTT
.	TRBV14	TRBJ2-1	.	CASSQERTLYNEQFF	TGTGCCAGCAGCCAAGAAAGGACTTTATACAATGAGCAGTTCTTC
TRBD2	TRBV5-1	TRBJ2-2	.	CASYIGGDTGELFF	TGCGCCAGCTACATCGGGGGGGACACCGGGGAGCTGTTTTTT
.	TRBV20-1	TRBJ1-1	.	CSARPGAVAFF	TGCAGTGCTAGACCAGGGGCGGTAGCTTTCTTT
TRBD1	TRBV30	TRBJ1-5	few	CAWSVGGTGGNQPQHF	TGTGCCTGGAGTGTAGGGGGGACAGGGGGCAATCAGCCCCAGCATTTT
.	TRBV18	TRBJ1-1	.	CASSPTARQANTEAFF	TGTGCCAGCTCACCGACCGCCAGACAGGCGAACACTGAAGCTTTCTTT
.	TRBV27	TRBJ1-1	.	CASSFRANTEAFF	TGTGCCAGTAGCTTCAGGGCCAACACTGAAGCTTTCTTT
TRBD1	TRBV5-4	TRBJ1-2	few	CASSAGGSYGYTF	TGTGCCAGCAGCGCAGGGGGCAGCTATGGCTACACCTTC
.	TRBV4-2	TRBJ1-1	.	CASSQANRNTEAFF	TGTGCCAGCAGCCAAGCCAACAGGAACACTGAAGCTTTCTTT
.	TRBV5-1	TRBJ1-3	.	CASSPPGSGNTIYF	TGCGCCAGCAGCCCTCCGGGCTCTGGAAACACCATATATTTT
TRBD1	TRBV4-1	TRBJ1-1	.	CASSQGDRAPTEAFF	TGCGCCAGCAGCCAAGGCGACAGGGCTCCTACTGAAGCTTTCTTT
.	TRBV25-1	TRBJ1-2	.	CASSGFAPTSGYTF	TGTGCCAGCAGTGGCTTTGCACCTACCTCTGGCTACACCTTC
.	TRBV27	TRBJ1-5	.	CASSSTDTHSNQPQHF	TGTGCCAGCAGTTCTACCGACACACATAGCAATCAGCCCCAGCATTTT
TRBD1	TRBV7-2	TRBJ2-7	.	CASSLLGQGSRYEQYF	TGTGCCAGCAGCTTACTGGGACAGGGTTCCCGCTACGAGCAGTACTTC
.	TRBV18	TRBJ2-1	.	CATDRSSYNEQFF	TGTGCCACCGACAGGAGCTCCTACAATGAGCAGTTCTTC
.	TRBV28	TRBJ2-1	.	CASAGQFNEQFF	TGTGCCAGCGCGGGACAGTTCAATGAGCAGTTCTTC
.	TRBV7-9	TRBJ1-4	.	CASSLRGPINEKLFF	TGTGCCAGCAGCTTACGGGGTCCTATAAATGAAAAACTGTTTTTT
TRBD2	TRBV2	TRBJ2-7	.	CASSISASGGGYEQYF	TGTGCCAGCAGTATTAGCGCTAGCGGGGGGGGCTACGAGCAGTACTTC
TRBD1	TRBV29-1	TRBJ1-2	.	CSVAGTGTDYTF	TGCAGCGTGGCCGGGACAGGGACCGACTACACCTTC
.	TRBV29-1	TRBJ1-5	.	CSVELGANQPQHF	TGCAGCGTTGAGCTGGGGGCGAATCAGCCCCAGCATTTT
.	TRBV15	TRBJ1-5	.	CATSRDLTVSNQPQHF	TGTGCCACCAGCAGAGATTTGACAGTTAGCAATCAGCCCCAGCATTTT
TRBD1	TRBV19	TRBJ1-2	few	CARNRGAVGYTF	TGTGCCAGGAACAGGGGCGCAGTAGGCTACACCTTC
.	TRBV7-2	TRBJ1-2	.	CASSIDRNYGYTF	TGTGCCAGCAGCATAGACAGGAACTATGGCTACACCTTC
.	TRBV25-1	TRBJ2-7	.	CASSEVRGFIDEQYF	TGTGCCAGCAGTGAAGTGCGGGGATTCATTGACGAGCAGTACTTC
.	TRBV28	TRBJ1-2	.	CASSLNAPHRAGATNGYTF	TGTGCCAGCAGTTTAAACGCGCCTCACAGGGCAGGGGCTACTAATGGCTACACCTTC
.	TRBV30	TRBJ1-5	.	CAWREGGGQPQHF	TGTGCCTGGAGGGAAGGGGGGGGACAGCCCCAGCATTTT
TRBD2	TRBV30	TRBJ2-1	.	CAWSARGRGYNEQFF	TGTGCCTGGAGTGCTCGGGGGAGGGGTTACAATGAGCAGTTCTTC
TRBD1	TRBV6-1	TRBJ1-4	few	CASSDRGGGKLFF	TGTGCCAGCAGCGACAGGGGAGGCGGAAAACTGTTTTTT
TRBD2	TRBV6-5	TRBJ2-7	.	CASRLGLASEQYF	TGTGCCAGCAGACTGGGACTAGCGAGCGAGCAGTACTTC
.	TRBV5-4	TRBJ2-3	.	CASSSTGSTDTQYF	TGTGCCAGCAGCTCAACAGGGAGCACAGATACGCAGTATTTT
TRBD2	TRBV19	TRBJ2-7	.	CASSILAGVVEQYF	TGTGCCAGTAGTATTCTAGCGGGAGTAGTCGAGCAGTACTTC
TRBD2	TRBV28	TRBJ2-3	.	CASRRGTSGADTQYF	TGTGCCAGCAGGCGGGGGACTAGCGGGGCAGATACGCAGTATTTT
TRBD1	TRBV19	TRBJ1-5	.	CASSPPQGFGDQPQHF	TGTGCCAGTAGTCCCCCACAGGGGTTTGGGGATCAGCCCCAGCATTTT
.	TRBV7-9	TRBJ2-1	.	CASSLGNSPEQFF	TGTGCCAGCAGCTTAGGGAACAGCCCTGAGCAGTTCTTC
TRBD2	TRBV5-1	TRBJ2-1	.	CASSPGLASDEQFF	TGCGCCAGCAGCCCGGGACTAGCCTCGGATGAGCAGTTCTTC
TRBD1	TRBV19	TRBJ1-4	.	CASRNRDRAEKLFF	TGTGCCAGTAGAAACCGGGACAGGGCTGAAAAACTGTTTTTT
.	TRBV28	TRBJ2-3	.	CASSAPPNTDTQYF	TGTGCCAGCAGTGCCCCGCCTAACACAGATACGCAGTATTTT
TRBD2	TRBV5-8	TRBJ2-2	.	CASSPRLAGNTGELFF	TGTGCCAGCAGCCCCAGACTAGCGGGAAACACCGGGGAGCTGTTTTTT
TRBD1	TRBV28	TRBJ1-5	.	CASRPGTGGQPQHF	TGTGCCAGCAGGCCTGGGACAGGAGGTCAGCCCCAGCATTTT
.	TRBV6-6	TRBJ1-2	.	CASSYPPKGVDGYTF	TGTGCCAGCAGTTACCCTCCGAAAGGGGTGGATGGCTACACCTTC
.	TRBV7-6	TRBJ2-1	.	CASSSGQYNEQFF	TGTGCCAGCAGCTCAGGACAGTACAATGAGCAGTTCTTC
.	TRBV25-1	TRBJ2-7	.	CASSRGGGYEQYF	TGTGCCAGCAGTCGGGGAGGGGGGTACGAGCAGTACTTC
TRBD1	TRBV27	TRBJ1-5	.	CASDRGRHQPQHF	TGTGCCAGCGACAGGGGTCGGCATCAGCCCCAGCATTTT
.	TRBV4-2	TRBJ2-3	.	CASSQHHGSSSDTQYF	TGTGCCAGCAGCCAACATCACGGGAGTAGCTCAGATACGCAGTATTTT
.	TRBV5-1	TRBJ2-2	.	CASSPGLANTGELFF	TGCGCCAGCAGCCCGGGACTCGCGAACACCGGGGAGCTGTTTTTT
TRBD1	TRBV27	TRBJ1-5	.	CASSSDRGSNQPQHF	TGTGCCAGCAGCTCCGACAGGGGAAGCAATCAGCCCCAGCATTTT
TRBD1	TRBV18	TRBJ2-5	few	CASSPRTGVKQETQYF	TGTGCCAGCTCACCTCGGACAGGGGTCAAGCAAGAGACCCAGTACTTC
.	TRBV15	TRBJ2-3	.	CATSSKRGLGTDTQYF	TGTGCCACCAGCAGCAAGAGGGGGTTAGGCACAGATACGCAGTATTTT
.	TRBV18	TRBJ1-1	.	CASSPMTGSKTEAFF	TGTGCCAGCTCACCAATGACAGGATCGAAAACTGAAGCTTTCTTT
TRBD1	TRBV6-5	TRBJ2-1	.	CASSYSRRDRGNEQFF	TGTGCCAGCAGTTACTCGAGAAGGGACAGGGGCAATGAGCAGTTCTTC
.	TRBV7-6	TRBJ2-6	.	CASSLYPGSAGANVLTF	TGTGCCAGCAGCTTATATCCAGGCTCCGCTGGGGCCAACGTCCTGACTTTC